This T cell receptor (beta chain) originates from a study of read filtering for tumor transcriptome and immune sequencing. About the research overall: Revised staging placed about 8 patients in R-ISS I, some 17 in II, more than five in III.

Overall study results and limits: Correlation between methods rose after single-read clonotypes were removed. In IR-seq, single-read clonotypes were around four fifths of clonotypes but about 3.5% of reads.

From around 0.4 ug of RNA, a library with molecular barcoded alpha/delta and beta/gamma adaptors was made. TCRdb redid the calling of the reads with MiXCR, one entry per CDR3 protein. The table includes more than 55,000 distinct CDR3 sequences, roughly 20% detected once. In its sample, this clonotype was seen a few times. Its specificity is not known. V lost 4 bases, J lost 3 bases, and 4 bases stayed unmatched. CDR3 length: 14 amino acids. CDR1 SEHNR and CDR2 FQNEAQ come from the germline V gene (reference sequence). The sequenced material came from a population of CD138-negative cells sorted from bone marrow. The receptor's source is a donor aged 40 or over with multiple myeloma. This rearrangement joins TRBV7-9 to TRBJ2-5, with 8 positions matching TRBD2. CDR3 sequence: CASSSEAGEETQYF. The CDR3 DNA reads TGTGCCAGCAGCTCCGAAGCGGGAGAAGAGACCCAGTACTTC.